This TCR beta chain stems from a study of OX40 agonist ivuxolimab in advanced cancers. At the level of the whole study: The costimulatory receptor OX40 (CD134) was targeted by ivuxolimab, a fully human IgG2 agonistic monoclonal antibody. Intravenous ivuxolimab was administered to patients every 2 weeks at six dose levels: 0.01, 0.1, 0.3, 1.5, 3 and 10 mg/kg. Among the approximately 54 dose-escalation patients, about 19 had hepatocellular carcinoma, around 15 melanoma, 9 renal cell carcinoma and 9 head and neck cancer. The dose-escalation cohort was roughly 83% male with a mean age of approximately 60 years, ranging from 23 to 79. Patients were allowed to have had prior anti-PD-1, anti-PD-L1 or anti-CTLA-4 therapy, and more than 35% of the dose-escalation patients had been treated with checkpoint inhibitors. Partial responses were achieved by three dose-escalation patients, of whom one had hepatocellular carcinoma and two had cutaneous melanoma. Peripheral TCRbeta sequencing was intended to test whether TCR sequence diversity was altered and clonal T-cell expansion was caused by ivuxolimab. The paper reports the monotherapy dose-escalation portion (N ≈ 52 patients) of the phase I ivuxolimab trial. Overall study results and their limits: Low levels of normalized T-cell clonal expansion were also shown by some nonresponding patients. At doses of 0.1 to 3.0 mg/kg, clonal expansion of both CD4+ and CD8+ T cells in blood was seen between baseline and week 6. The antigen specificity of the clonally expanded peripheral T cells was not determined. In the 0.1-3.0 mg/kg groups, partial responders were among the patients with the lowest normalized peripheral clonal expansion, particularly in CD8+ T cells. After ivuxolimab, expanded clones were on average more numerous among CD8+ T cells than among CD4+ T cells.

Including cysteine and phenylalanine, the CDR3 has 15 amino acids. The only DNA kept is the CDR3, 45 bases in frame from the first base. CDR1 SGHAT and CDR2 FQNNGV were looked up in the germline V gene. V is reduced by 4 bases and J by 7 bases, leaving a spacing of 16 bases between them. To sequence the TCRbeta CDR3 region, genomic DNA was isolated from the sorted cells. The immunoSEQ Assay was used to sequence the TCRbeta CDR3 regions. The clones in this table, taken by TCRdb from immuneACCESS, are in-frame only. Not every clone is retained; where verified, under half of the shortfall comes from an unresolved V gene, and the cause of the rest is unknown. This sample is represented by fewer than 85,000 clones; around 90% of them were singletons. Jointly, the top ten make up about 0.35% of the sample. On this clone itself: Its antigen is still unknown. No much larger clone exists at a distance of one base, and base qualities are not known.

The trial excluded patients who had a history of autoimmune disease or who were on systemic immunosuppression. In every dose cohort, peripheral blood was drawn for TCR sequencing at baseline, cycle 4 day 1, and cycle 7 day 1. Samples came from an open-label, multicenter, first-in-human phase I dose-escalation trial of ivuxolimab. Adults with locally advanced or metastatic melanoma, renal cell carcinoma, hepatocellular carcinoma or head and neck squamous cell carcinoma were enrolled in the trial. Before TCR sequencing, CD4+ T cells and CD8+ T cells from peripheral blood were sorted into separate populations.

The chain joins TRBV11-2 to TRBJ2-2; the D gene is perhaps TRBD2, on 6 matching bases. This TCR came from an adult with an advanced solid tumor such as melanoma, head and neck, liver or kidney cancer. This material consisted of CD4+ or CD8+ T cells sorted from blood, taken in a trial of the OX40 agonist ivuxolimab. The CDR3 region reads CASSSTSGVVGELFF. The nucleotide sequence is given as TGTGCCAGCAGCTCGACTAGTGGAGTGGTCGGGGAGCTGTTTTTT.